One and the same sample provided the 7 T cell receptor beta chains below, sequenced in a study of T-cell memory formation after mild COVID-19. MiXCR, applied by TCRdb to the 5' RACE reads, yields one record per CDR3 protein. The sample lists roughly 180,000 distinct CDR3 sequences; roughly 10% were seen once. Sequencing was carried out using PBMCs or a T cell subset sorted from them (not recorded which). The receptors were gathered from a man between 18 and 29 years old who had mild COVID-19 (a few samples of this study predate the infection). Cell type and time point are not known.

This clonotype was observed a few times. V gene TRBV28 combines with J gene TRBJ1-6, with D perhaps matching TRBD1 (6 bases). The CDR3 spans 14 residues. Trimming cost V 5 bases and J 8 bases, with 13 bases left between them. The germline V gene has CDR1 MDHEN and CDR2 SYDVKM. The chain's CDR3 is CASSRGGPDSPLHF. The DNA for the CDR3 is TGTGCCAGCAGTCGAGGGGGACCGGATTCACCCCTCCACTTT.

The table lists this clonotype with a few counts. The chain employs TRBV7-6 and TRBJ2-7, with a possible D match to TRBD1 (6 bases). The CDR3 sequence is 16 residues long. Germline lookup yields CDR1 SGHVS and CDR2 FNYEAQ. V shed 5 bases and J shed 0 bases, with 17 bases lying between them. CDR3 protein: CASSHPENRVSYEQYV. The CDR3 bases are TGTGCCAGCAGCCACCCGGAGAACAGGGTCTCCTACGAGCAGTACGTC.

This clonotype turned up a few times. This chain joins TRBV5-1 and TRBJ2-6; TRBD2 matches at 13 bases. CDR1 is SGHRS and CDR2 is YFSETQ in the germline V gene. The CDR3 spans 17 residues. Trimming took 4 bases from V and 0 from J; bases not matched to a gene: 1. This CDR3 reads CASSGLAGVSGANVLTF. As DNA, the CDR3 is TGCGCCAGCAGCGGACTAGCGGGGGTCTCTGGGGCCAACGTCCTGACTTTC.

This clonotype has just a few counts. This rearrangement joins TRBV7-3 to TRBJ1-2, with no clear D. Germline V gene lookup returns CDR1 SGHTA and CDR2 FQGTGA. CDR3 length: 13 residues. Trimming removed 2 bases at V and 3 bases at J, with 7 bases between. The CDR3, as DNA: TGTGCCAGCAGCTTACCAGACGACTATGGCTACACCTTC. It is translated as CASSLPDDYGYTF. Full variable domain (remainder filled in from reference TRBV7-3 and TRBJ1-2): GAGVSQTPSNKVTEKGKYVELRCDPISGHTALYWYRQSLGQGPEFLIYFQGTGAADDSGLPNDRFFAVRPEGSVSTLKIQRTERGDSAVYLCASSLPDDYGYTFGSGTRLTVV.

The genes are TRBV5-1 and TRBJ2-5; D is perhaps TRBD2 (6 bases). The germline CDR1 and CDR2 sequences are SGHRS and YFSETQ. This CDR3 has 13 residues. Between the trimmed V and J ends, which lost 2 bases and 5 bases, there was a span of 10 bases. The CDR3 bases are TGCGCCAGCAGCTTCGGGGAGGCGGAGACCCAGTACTTC. This gives the protein CASSFGEAETQYF.

The chain carries TRBV7-2 and TRBJ2-7; D perhaps matches TRBD2 (5 bases). This CDR3 region has 15 residues. CDR1 is SGHTA, CDR2 FQGNSA, per germline. V was pared by 5 bases and J by 4 bases, with 18 bases between. As DNA, the CDR3 is TGTGCCAGCAGCCCGAACGGGGTTAGTGGGTACGAGCAGTACTTC. It encodes CASSPNGVSGYEQYF. The variable domain in full, with the rest retrieved from reference TRBV7-2 and TRBJ2-7, is GAGVSQSPSNKVTEKGKDVELRCDPISGHTALYWYRQSLGQGLEFLIYFQGNSAPDKSGLPSDRFSAERTGGSVSTLTIQRTQQEDSAVYLCASSPNGVSGYEQYFGPGTRLTVT.

As for this clonotype: This likely comes from a read error, as the CDR3 has no conserved phenylalanine or tryptophan at its end. The chain carries TRBV2 and TRBJ2-6; D is perhaps TRBD2 (6 bases). The V end lost 8 bases, the J end lost 3 bases, and 14 bases lay between the germline ends. Germline values: CDR1 SNHLY, CDR2 FYNNEI. CDR3 length: 15 amino acids. CDR3 sequence: CASLTDGGGANVLTC. For the CDR3, the DNA is TGTGCCAGCCTCACGGACGGGGGTGGGGCCAACGTCCTGACTTGC.